This TCR beta chain was retrieved from a study of T cell responses to AZD1222 COVID-19 vaccine. With regard to this clone: Its target is not known.

Study-level results: Donors in the cohort were predominantly white British and more often female, and clonal diversity was possibly underestimated. Spike-spanning, vaccine-associated CD4 TCRs were dominant at 160-218 and 743-854.

Sequencing was performed with immunoSEQ multiplex PCR; in TCRdb, only in-frame clones are kept and a portion is missing. The table includes 150,000 to 200,000 clones, about 92% detected once. J gave up 3 bases and V 3 bases, and 8 bases lay outside the gene matches. This CDR3 region has 15 residues. Germline V gene data show CDR1 as MGHRA and CDR2 as YSYEKL. The sample consisted of peripheral blood, taken on day 0 of AZD1222 vaccination. V gene TRBV4-1 combines with J gene TRBJ2-7; 7 positions match TRBD1. This TCR was sampled from an adult in good health. CDR3 sequence: CASSQPGQSNYEQYF. CDR3 DNA: TGCGCCAGCAGCCAGCCGGGACAGTCAAACTACGAGCAGTACTTC.